These 24 T cell receptor beta chains were sequenced from one sample in a study of control samples from healthy donors and cancer patients. Profiled with immunoSEQ multiplex PCR; TCRdb holds only in-frame clones, not every one. The data show around 150,000 clones, around 90% seen once. Source material: blood. All receptors derive from a man younger than 45 in good health.

The rearrangement links TRBV19 to TRBJ1-3; TRBD1 matches at 8 bases. V shed 3 bases, J shed 0 bases, and the junction held 10 bases outside the gene matches. The CDR3 spans 18 residues. The germline V gene encodes CDR1 LNHDA and CDR2 SQIVND (reference sequence). CDR3 amino acids: CASSITIPGTGSGNTIYF. The DNA of the CDR3 is TGTGCCAGTAGTATCACCATTCCCGGGACAGGCTCTGGAAACACCATATATTTT. The full variable domain, its missing parts supplied by reference TRBV19 and TRBJ1-3, is DGGITQSPKYLFRKEGQNVTLSCEQNLNHDAMYWYRQDPGQGLRLIYYSQIVNDFQKGDIAEGYSVSREKKESFPLTVTSAQKNPTAFYLCASSITIPGTGSGNTIYFGEGSWLTVV.

V and J are TRBV27 and TRBJ2-2; 10 positions match TRBD2. V gave up 7 bases and J gave up 4 bases; unmatched junction bases: 6. The CDR3 totals 15 residues. From germline, CDR1 is MNHEY and CDR2 SMNVEV (reference sequence). This CDR3 reads CASNIAGGRTGELFF. The DNA of the CDR3 is TGTGCCAGCAACATAGCGGGAGGTCGCACCGGGGAGCTGTTTTTT.

This chain links TRBV19 with TRBJ1-1, with D maybe TRBD1 (6 bases). Germline loops: CDR1 LNHDA, CDR2 SQIVND (reference sequence). This CDR3 region has 16 residues. V lost 5 bases and J 5 bases, leaving 21 bases between the germline ends. The CDR3 coding sequence is TGTGCCAGTAGTGAGCTAATGGGGGGCGGGACTACTGAAGCTTTCTTT. It specifies CASSELMGGGTTEAFF.

The chain joins TRBV5-6 to TRBJ2-2; D unclear. The CDR3 sequence is 14 residues long. CDR1 is SGHDT and CDR2 is YYEEEE in the germline V gene. V lost 4 bases and J lost 2, with 9 bases in between. CDR3 bases: TGTGCCAGCAGCCCACACCAAAACACCGGGGAGCTGTTTTTT. The encoded protein is CASSPHQNTGELFF.

The gene calls are TRBV5-4 and TRBJ2-2; TRBD1 aligns across 9 bases. Losses at the gene ends were 4 bases for V and 6 bases for J; bases not matched to a gene: 4. The germline V gene has CDR1 SGHNT and CDR2 YYREEE (reference sequence). This CDR3 contains 14 residues. CDR3 DNA: TGTGCCAGCAGCAAGGGACAGGGTTCCGGGGAGCTGTTTTTT. Translating gives CASSKGQGSGELFF.

The count of this clone is one. V and J are TRBV19 and TRBJ1-5; D not resolved. Deletions cut 2 bases from V and 1 base from J, with 15 bases between. Germline loops: CDR1 LNHDA, CDR2 SQIVND (reference sequence). This CDR3 is 17 amino acids long. The CDR3 protein is CASSILKLSVSNQPQHF. The CDR3 bases are TGTGCCAGTAGTATACTAAAGTTATCAGTGAGCAATCAGCCCCAGCATTTT.

This clone was seen more than once but under ten times. This sequence joins TRBV21-1 and TRBJ2-3; no DNA check was done on the table's D call, TRBD2. TRBV21-1 is an annotated pseudogene. The CDR3 spans 14 residues. The CDR3 sequence is CASRYRVSVDTQYF. The DNA for the CDR3 is TGTGCCAGCAGATACCGGGTCTCTGTAGATACGCAGTATTTT.

The chain is built from TRBV3-1 (or the pseudogene TRBV3-2) and TRBJ1-5, with TRBD1 as a possible D gene (6 bases). V lost 4 bases and J lost 7, with 8 bases in between. Per germline, CDR1 LGHDT and CDR2 YNNKEL (reference sequence). The CDR3 runs to 12 residues. The DNA for the CDR3 is TGTGCCAGCAGCCTAAGGGGGCAGCCCCAGCATTTT. It codes for CASSLRGQPQHF.

The chain recombines TRBV3-1 (or the pseudogene TRBV3-2) with TRBJ2-7; TRBD1 aligns across 7 bases. With 4 bases clipped from V and 2 bases from J, the junction kept 2 bases outside the gene matches. The CDR3 extends over 13 amino acids. The V gene's germline CDR1 is LGHDT and CDR2 YNNKEL (reference sequence). In nucleotides, the CDR3 is TGTGCCAGCAGCCGGGGACAGACCTACGAGCAGTACTTC. The encoded protein is CASSRGQTYEQYF.

This chain uses TRBV5-1 with TRBJ2-2, with TRBD2 matching over 13 bases. J gave up 8 bases and V 4 bases, and 5 bases lay outside the gene matches. Germline V gene data show CDR1 as SGHRS and CDR2 as YFSETQ. The CDR3 consists of 15 residues. CDR3 sequence: CASSGTSGVKGELFF. As DNA, the CDR3 is TGCGCCAGCAGCGGGACTAGCGGGGTAAAAGGGGAGCTGTTTTTT.

This clone was seen a single time. The rearrangement joins TRBV7-2 to TRBJ2-1; 11 bases agree with TRBD2. The CDR3 has 17 residues. Looked up from germline, CDR1 is SGHTA and CDR2 is FQGNSA. V shed 5 bases, J shed 1 base, and the junction held 7 bases outside the gene matches. CDR3 region: CASSQRGLAVSYNEQFF. As DNA, the CDR3 is TGTGCCAGCAGCCAAAGGGGACTAGCGGTATCCTACAATGAGCAGTTCTTC.

This clone was counted once. CDR3: CASSRMGAAPYEQYF. CDR3 bases: TGTGCCAGTAGTAGGATGGGGGCAGCACCCTACGAGCAGTACTTC. The V and J genes are TRBV19 and TRBJ2-7; D might be TRBD1 (6 bases). This CDR3 has 15 amino acids. Deletions cut 4 bases from V and 2 bases from J, with 15 bases between. Germline V lookup: CDR1 LNHDA, CDR2 SQIVND (reference sequence).

The rearrangement uses TRBV6-2 or TRBV6-3 and TRBJ1-5, with a weak D call TRBD1 (6 bases). The CDR3 spans 15 residues. Trimming removed 4 bases at V and 9 bases at J, with 19 bases between. CDR1 and CDR2 from the germline V gene are MNHEY and SVGEGT. CDR3 sequence reads: CASSSGGPGVLPQHF. The DNA of the CDR3 is TGTGCCAGCAGTTCCGGGGGGCCGGGGGTTCTGCCCCAGCATTTT.

The chain links TRBV6-5 to TRBJ2-5; 8 bases line up with TRBD1. The V segment lost 6 bases and the J segment 5 bases; nucleotides outside the gene matches: 8. The germline gives CDR1 MNHEY, CDR2 SVGAGI. CDR3 length: 14 amino acids. CDR3 region: CASSRTPGGETQYF. DNA of the CDR3: TGTGCCAGCAGCCGTACCCCAGGGGGCGAGACCCAGTACTTC.

This chain uses TRBV15 with TRBJ1-5; D is uncertain. V was clipped by 3 bases and J by 5 bases, with 8 bases between them. The CDR3 runs to 13 residues. Per the germline V gene, CDR1 is LNHNV and CDR2 is YYDKDF (reference sequence). The CDR3 nucleotides are TGTGCCACCAGCAGTAGCGGGGATCAGCCCCAGCATTTT. Translation: CATSSSGDQPQHF.

The CDR3 is CASSLGQPERNSPLHF. CDR3 nucleotides: TGTGCCAGCAGCTTGGGACAGCCAGAGCGGAATTCACCCCTCCACTTT. This sequence joins TRBV5-4 and TRBJ1-6, with D possibly being TRBD1 (5 bases). Germline CDR1 SGHNT, CDR2 YYREEE (reference sequence). Trimming took 0 bases from V and 7 from J, leaving 14 bases between them. This CDR3 has 16 residues.

This chain links TRBV24-1 with TRBJ1-2; D is perhaps TRBD1 (6 bases). V was clipped by 9 bases and J by 8 bases, with 18 bases between them. Germline V lookup: CDR1 KGHDR, CDR2 SFDVKD. The CDR3 spans 13 residues. CDR3 nucleotide sequence: TGTGCCACCCAAGACGGGGGCGCGATAGGCTACACCTTC. This sequence encodes CATQDGGAIGYTF.

This clone was found a few times. CDR3 region: CASSARNTEAFF. The CDR3 bases are TGCGCCAGCAGCGCGAGGAACACTGAAGCTTTCTTT. The gene calls are TRBV5-1 and TRBJ1-1; the D is unclear. Trimming left V 4 bases short and J 1 base short, with 5 bases between. This CDR3 has 12 residues. Germline V gene sequence: CDR1 SGHRS, CDR2 YFSETQ.

This clone showed up just once. This chain joins TRBV4-3 and TRBJ1-1; 7 nucleotides line up with TRBD1. The J segment lost 11 bases and the V segment lost 2 bases, leaving 5 bases of the junction unmatched. CDR3 length: 12 residues. CDR1 and CDR2 from the germline V gene are LGHNA and YSLEER. The CDR3, as DNA: TGCGCCAGCAGCCAAACAGGGGCTGGCGCTTTCTTT. Its protein is CASSQTGAGAFF.

The chain links TRBV4-3 to TRBJ1-2; the D is unclear. Germline V CDR1 and CDR2: LGHNA, YSLEER. Deletions cut 0 bases from V and 0 bases from J, with 5 bases between. CDR3 length: 14 residues. The CDR3 DNA is TGCGCCAGCAGCCAAGATCCGGCTAACTATGGCTACACCTTC. Translation gives CASSQDPANYGYTF.

With regard to this clone: The identical CDR3 is also encoded by other nucleotide sequences in the sample. This chain connects TRBV21-1 to TRBJ1-3; the table names TRBD1, a call not compared with the DNA. TRBV21-1 is flagged as a pseudogene. The CDR3 has 16 residues. CDR3 residues: CASSPTGQYSGNTIYF. CDR3 sequence (DNA): TGTGCCAGCAGCCCGACAGGGCAATACTCTGGAAACACCATATATTTT.

V and J are TRBV11-3 and TRBJ1-2; D unclear. Trimming cost V 1 base and J 7 bases, with 10 bases left between them. CDR1 is SGHNT, CDR2 YENEEA, per germline. The CDR3 has 13 amino acids. The CDR3 spells CASSLGTDPGYTF. In nucleotides, the CDR3 is TGTGCCAGCAGCTTAGGGACGGATCCTGGCTACACCTTC.

The chain recombines TRBV9 with TRBJ2-1, with D possibly being TRBD2 (6 bases). The CDR3 length is 16 residues. The germline gives CDR1 SGDLS, CDR2 YYNGEE. V was cut by 3 bases and J by 0 bases, with 13 bases left in between. In DNA, the CDR3 is TGTGCCAGCAGCGAACCGAGGGACTTCTCCTACAATGAGCAGTTCTTC. Protein: CASSEPRDFSYNEQFF.

V is TRBV24-1 and J is TRBJ1-6; a weak D match, TRBD1 (6 bases). Trimming shortened V by 4 bases and J by 1 base, and 7 bases separated the two germline ends. The germline CDR1 and CDR2 sequences are KGHDR and SFDVKD. The CDR3 is 15 amino acids. The CDR3 is CATSEGGSYNSPLHF. Written as DNA, the CDR3 is TGTGCCACCAGTGAAGGGGGGTCCTATAATTCACCCCTCCACTTT.